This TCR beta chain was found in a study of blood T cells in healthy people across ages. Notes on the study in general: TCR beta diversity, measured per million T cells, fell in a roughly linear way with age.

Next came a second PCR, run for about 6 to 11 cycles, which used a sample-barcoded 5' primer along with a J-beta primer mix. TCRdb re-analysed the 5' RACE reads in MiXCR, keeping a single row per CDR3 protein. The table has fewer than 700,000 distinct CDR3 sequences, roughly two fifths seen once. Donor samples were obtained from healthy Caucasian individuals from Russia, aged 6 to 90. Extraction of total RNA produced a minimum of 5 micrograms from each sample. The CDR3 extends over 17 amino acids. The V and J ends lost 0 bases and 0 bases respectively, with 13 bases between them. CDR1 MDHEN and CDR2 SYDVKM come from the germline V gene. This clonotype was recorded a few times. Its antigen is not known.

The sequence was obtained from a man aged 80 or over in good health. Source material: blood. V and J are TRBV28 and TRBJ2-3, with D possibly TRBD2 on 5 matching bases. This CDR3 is CASSLWSSASSTDTQYF. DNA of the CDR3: TGTGCCAGCAGTTTATGGAGTAGCGCATCTAGCACAGATACGCAGTATTTT.